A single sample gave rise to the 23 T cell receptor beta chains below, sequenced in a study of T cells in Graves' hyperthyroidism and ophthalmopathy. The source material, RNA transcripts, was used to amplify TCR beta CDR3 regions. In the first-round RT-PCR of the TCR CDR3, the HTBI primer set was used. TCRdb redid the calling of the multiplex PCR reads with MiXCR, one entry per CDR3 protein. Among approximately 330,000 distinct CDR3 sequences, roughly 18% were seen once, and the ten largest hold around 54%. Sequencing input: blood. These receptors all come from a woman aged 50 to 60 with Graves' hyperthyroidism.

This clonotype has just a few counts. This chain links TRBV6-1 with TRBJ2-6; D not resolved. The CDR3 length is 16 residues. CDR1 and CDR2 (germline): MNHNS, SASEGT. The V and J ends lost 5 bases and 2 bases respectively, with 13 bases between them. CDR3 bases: TGTGCCAGCAGTTCCATTAGGTTCACTGGGGCCAACGTCCTGACTTTC. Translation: CASSSIRFTGANVLTF.

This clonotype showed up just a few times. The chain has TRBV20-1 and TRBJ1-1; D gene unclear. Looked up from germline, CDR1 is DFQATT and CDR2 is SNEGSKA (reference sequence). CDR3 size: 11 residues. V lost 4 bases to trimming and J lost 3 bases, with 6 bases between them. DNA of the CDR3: TGCAGTGCTAAGGTGGACACTGAAGCTTTCTTT. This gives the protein CSAKVDTEAFF.

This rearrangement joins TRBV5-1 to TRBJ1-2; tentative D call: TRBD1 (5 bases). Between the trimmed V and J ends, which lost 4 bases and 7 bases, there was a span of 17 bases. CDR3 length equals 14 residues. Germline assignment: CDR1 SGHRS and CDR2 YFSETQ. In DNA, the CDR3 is TGCGCCAGCAGCCCCGGCGGGGGTAAGCTTGGCTACACCTTC. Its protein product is CASSPGGGKLGYTF.

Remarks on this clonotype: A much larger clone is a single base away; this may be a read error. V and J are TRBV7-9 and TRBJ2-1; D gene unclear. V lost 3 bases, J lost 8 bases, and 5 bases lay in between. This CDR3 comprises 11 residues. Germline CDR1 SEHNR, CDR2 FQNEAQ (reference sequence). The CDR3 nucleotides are TGTGCCAGCAGCTTTCAGGATGAGCAGTTCTTC. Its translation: CASSFQDEQFF.

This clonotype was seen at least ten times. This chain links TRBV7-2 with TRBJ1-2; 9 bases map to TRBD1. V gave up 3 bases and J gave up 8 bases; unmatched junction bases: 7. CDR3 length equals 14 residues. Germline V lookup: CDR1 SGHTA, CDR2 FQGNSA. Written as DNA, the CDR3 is TGTGCCAGCAGCTTTTACCGGGACAGGGACGGCTACACCTTC. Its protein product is CASSFYRDRDGYTF. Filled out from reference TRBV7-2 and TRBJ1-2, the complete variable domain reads GAGVSQSPSNKVTEKGKDVELRCDPISGHTALYWYRQSLGQGLEFLIYFQGNSAPDKSGLPSDRFSAERTGGSVSTLTIQRTQQEDSAVYLCASSFYRDRDGYTFGSGTRLTVV.

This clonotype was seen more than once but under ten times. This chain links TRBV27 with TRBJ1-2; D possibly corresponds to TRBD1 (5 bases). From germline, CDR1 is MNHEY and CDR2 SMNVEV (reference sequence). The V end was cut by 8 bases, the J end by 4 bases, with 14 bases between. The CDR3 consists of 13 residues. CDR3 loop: CASQGPPGYGYTF. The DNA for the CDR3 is TGTGCCAGCCAGGGACCCCCTGGCTATGGCTACACCTTC.

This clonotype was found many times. The CDR3 region has the DNA TGCAGTGCTAGACGGGCCCGGCGGGCTAGCACAGATACGCAGTATTTT. It codes for CSARRARRASTDTQYF. The chain couples TRBV20-1 to TRBJ2-3; TRBD2 might be the D (5 bases). Between the trimmed V and J ends, which lost 2 bases and 0 bases, there was a span of 15 bases. Germline-derived CDR1 and CDR2 are DFQATT and SNEGSKA (reference sequence). This CDR3 has 16 residues.

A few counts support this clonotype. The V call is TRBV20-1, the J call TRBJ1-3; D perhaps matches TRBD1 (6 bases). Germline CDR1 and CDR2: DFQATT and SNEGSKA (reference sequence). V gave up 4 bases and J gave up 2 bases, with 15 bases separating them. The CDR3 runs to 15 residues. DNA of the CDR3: TGCAGTGCTATGGCGGGGGGCGGGACTGGAAACACCATATATTTT. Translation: CSAMAGGGTGNTIYF.

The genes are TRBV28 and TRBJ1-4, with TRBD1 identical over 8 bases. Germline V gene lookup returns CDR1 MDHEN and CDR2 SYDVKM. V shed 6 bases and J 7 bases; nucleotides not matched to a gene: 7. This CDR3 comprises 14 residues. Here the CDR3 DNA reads TGTGCCAGCAGCCCGGACAGGGAGGCTGAAAAACTGTTTTTT. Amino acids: CASSPDREAEKLFF.

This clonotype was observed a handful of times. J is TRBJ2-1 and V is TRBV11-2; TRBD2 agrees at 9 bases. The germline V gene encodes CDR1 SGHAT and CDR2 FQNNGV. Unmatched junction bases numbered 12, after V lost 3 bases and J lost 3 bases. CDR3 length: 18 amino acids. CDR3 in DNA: TGTGCCAGCAGCTTGTCCTTTGGTGGGACTAGCATCTACAATGAGCAGTTCTTC. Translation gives CASSLSFGGTSIYNEQFF.

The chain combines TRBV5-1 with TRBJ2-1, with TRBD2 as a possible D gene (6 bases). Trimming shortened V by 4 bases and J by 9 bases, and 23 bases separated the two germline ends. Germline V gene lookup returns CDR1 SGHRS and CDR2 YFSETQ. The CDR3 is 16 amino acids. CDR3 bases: TGCGCCAGCAGCCCGGGTGGCAGGCCGGGGGTTGGTGAGCAGTTCTTC. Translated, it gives CASSPGGRPGVGEQFF. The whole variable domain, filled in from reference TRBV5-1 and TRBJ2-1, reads KAGVTQTPRYLIKTRGQQVTLSCSPISGHRSVSWYQQTPGQGLQFLFEYFSETQRNKGNFPGRFSGRQFSNSRSEMNVSTLELGDSALYLCASSPGGRPGVGEQFFGPGTRLTVL.

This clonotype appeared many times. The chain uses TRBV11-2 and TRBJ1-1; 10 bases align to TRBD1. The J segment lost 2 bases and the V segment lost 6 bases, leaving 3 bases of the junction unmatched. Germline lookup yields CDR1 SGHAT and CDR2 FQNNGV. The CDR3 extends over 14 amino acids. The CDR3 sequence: CASSLTGGNTEAFF. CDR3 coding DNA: TGTGCCAGCAGTTTGACAGGGGGCAACACTGAAGCTTTCTTT.

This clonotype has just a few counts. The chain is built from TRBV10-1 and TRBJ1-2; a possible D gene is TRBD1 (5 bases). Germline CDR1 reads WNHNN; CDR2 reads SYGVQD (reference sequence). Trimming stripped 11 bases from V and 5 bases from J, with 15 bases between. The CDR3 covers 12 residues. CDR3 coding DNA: TGCGCCGACCCGGCAGGGTGGTATGGCTACACCTTC. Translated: CADPAGWYGYTF.

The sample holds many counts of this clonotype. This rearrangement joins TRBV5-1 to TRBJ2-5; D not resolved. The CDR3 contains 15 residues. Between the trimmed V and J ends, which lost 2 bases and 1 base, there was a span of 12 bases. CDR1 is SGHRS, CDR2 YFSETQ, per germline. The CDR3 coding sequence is TGCGCCAGCAGCTTCTCTCCTGGTGGCCAAGAGACCCAGTACTTC. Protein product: CASSFSPGGQETQYF.

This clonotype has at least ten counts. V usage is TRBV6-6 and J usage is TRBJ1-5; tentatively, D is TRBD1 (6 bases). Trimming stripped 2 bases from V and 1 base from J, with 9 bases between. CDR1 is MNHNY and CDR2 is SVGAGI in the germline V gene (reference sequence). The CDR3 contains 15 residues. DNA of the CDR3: TGTGCCAGCAGTTACGACAGGATGAGCAATCAGCCCCAGCATTTT. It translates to CASSYDRMSNQPQHF.

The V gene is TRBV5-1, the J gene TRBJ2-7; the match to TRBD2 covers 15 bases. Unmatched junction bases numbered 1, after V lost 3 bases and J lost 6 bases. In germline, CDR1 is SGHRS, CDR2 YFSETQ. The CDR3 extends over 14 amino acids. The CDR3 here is CASSWGLAGGEQYF. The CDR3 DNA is TGCGCCAGCAGCTGGGGACTAGCGGGAGGCGAGCAGTACTTC.

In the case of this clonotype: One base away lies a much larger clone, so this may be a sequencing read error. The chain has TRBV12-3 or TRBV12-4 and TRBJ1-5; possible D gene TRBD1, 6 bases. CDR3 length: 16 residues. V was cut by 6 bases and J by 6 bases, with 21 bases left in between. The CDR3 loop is CASSQAGGHGSQPQHF. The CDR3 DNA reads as TGTGCCAGCAGCCAAGCCGGGGGACATGGCAGTCAGCCCCAGCATTTT.

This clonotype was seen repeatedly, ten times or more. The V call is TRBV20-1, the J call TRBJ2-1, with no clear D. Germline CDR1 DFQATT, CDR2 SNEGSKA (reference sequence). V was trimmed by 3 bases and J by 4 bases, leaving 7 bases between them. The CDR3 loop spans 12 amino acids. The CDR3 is CSASFRYNEQFF. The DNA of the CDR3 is TGCAGTGCTAGTTTCAGATACAATGAGCAGTTCTTC.

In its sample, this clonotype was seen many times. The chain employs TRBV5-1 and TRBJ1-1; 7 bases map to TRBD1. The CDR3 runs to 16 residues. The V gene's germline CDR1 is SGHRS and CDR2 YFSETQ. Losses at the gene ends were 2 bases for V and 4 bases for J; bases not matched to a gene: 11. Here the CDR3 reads CASSFRQGGWGTEAFF. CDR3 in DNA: TGCGCCAGCAGCTTCCGACAGGGTGGCTGGGGCACTGAAGCTTTCTTT.

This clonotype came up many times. CDR3 coding DNA: TGTGCCAGCAGTCGGGACAGGGACTACAATGAGCAGTTCTTC. The encoded protein is CASSRDRDYNEQFF. The chain is built from TRBV27 and TRBJ2-1; 9 nucleotides line up with TRBD1. V lost 5 bases to trimming and J lost 3 bases; unmatched junction nucleotides: 2. This CDR3 region has 14 residues. CDR1 MNHEY and CDR2 SMNVEV come from the germline V gene (reference sequence).

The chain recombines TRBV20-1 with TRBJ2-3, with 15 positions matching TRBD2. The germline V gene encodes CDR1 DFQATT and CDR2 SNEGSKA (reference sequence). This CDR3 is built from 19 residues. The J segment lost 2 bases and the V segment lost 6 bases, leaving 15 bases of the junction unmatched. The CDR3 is CSAPTGWTSGRALTDTQYF. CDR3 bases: TGCAGTGCGCCCACGGGATGGACTAGCGGGAGGGCCCTCACAGATACGCAGTATTTT.

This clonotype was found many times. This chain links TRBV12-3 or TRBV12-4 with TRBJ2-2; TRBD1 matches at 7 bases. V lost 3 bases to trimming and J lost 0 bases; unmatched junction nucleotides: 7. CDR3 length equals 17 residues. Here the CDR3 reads CASSFTYGTANTGELFF. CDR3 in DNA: TGTGCCAGCAGTTTTACTTACGGGACAGCGAACACCGGGGAGCTGTTTTTT.

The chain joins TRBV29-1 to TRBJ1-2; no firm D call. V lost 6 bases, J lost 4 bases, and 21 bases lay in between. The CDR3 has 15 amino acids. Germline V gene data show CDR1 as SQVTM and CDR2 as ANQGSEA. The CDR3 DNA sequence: TGCAGCGTCCACCCCCGACTTTACGCCCCCTATGGCTACACCTTC. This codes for CSVHPRLYAPYGYTF.